A single T cell receptor beta chain is shown here with its context. Antigen: not known. The J segment lost 6 bases and the V segment lost 6 bases, leaving 6 bases of the junction unmatched. CDR1 is MNHEY and CDR2 is SVGAGI in the germline V gene. The CDR3 has 14 amino acids. 60 Vbeta and 13 Jbeta primers were used in PCR. Generated by immunoSEQ multiplex PCR, the TCRdb table keeps only in-frame clones and is missing some. In the table there are 100,000 or so clones, roughly four fifths of which are singletons. The data originate from a study of cytomegalovirus exposure and HLA in healthy donors. Findings of the study overall: 150 or so TCR beta chains were listed as cytomegalovirus-associated.

This sequence was found in a man aged 25 to 40 in good health and CMV-seropositive. The material sequenced was PBMCs. The chain uses TRBV6-5 and TRBJ2-2; 8 nucleotides match TRBD1. CDR3 DNA: TGTGCCAGCAGCGGACAGGGTCAATCCGGGGAGCTGTTTTTT. Translated, it gives CASSGQGQSGELFF.